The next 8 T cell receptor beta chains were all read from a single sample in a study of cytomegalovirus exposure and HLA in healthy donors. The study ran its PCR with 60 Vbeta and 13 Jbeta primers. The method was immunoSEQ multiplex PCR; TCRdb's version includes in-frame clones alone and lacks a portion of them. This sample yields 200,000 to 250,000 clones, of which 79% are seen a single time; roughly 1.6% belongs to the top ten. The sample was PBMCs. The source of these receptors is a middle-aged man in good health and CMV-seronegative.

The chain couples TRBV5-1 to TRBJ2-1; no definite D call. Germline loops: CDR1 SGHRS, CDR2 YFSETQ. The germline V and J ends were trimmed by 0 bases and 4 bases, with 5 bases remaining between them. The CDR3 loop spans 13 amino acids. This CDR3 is CASSLEPYNEQFF. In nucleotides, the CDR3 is TGCGCCAGCAGCTTGGAGCCGTACAATGAGCAGTTCTTC.

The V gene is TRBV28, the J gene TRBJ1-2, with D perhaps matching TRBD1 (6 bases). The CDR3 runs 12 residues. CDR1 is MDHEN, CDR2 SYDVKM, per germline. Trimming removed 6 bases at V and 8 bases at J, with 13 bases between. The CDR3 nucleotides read TGTGCCAGCAGCCTACAGGGAACCGGCTACACCTTC. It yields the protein CASSLQGTGYTF.

CDR3 nucleotides: TGTGCCAGCAGTGAGTACGGAGGGGAGGAAAAACTGTTTTTT. It encodes CASSEYGGEEKLFF. This chain connects TRBV6-1 to TRBJ1-4, with a possible D match to TRBD1 (5 bases). Looked up from germline, CDR1 is MNHNS and CDR2 is SASEGT. With 3 bases removed from V and 8 bases from J, the gap between germline ends came to 13 bases. CDR3 size: 14 residues.

The CDR3 region is CASSSGLAELSYNEQFF. The CDR3 DNA sequence: TGTGCCAGCAGCTCGGGACTAGCGGAGTTGTCATACAATGAGCAGTTCTTC. This chain connects TRBV5-4 to TRBJ2-1; 11 bases are shared with TRBD2. The CDR3 is 17 residues long. Trimming took 3 bases from V and 4 from J; bases not matched to a gene: 9. Germline V gene data show CDR1 as SGHNT and CDR2 as YYREEE (reference sequence).

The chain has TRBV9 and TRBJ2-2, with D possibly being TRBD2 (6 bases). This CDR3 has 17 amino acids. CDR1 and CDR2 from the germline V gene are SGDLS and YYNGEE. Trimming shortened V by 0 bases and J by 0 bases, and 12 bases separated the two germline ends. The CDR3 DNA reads TGTGCCAGCAGCGTAGGGGGGAGGCCCGCGAACACCGGGGAGCTGTTTTTT. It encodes CASSVGGRPANTGELFF.

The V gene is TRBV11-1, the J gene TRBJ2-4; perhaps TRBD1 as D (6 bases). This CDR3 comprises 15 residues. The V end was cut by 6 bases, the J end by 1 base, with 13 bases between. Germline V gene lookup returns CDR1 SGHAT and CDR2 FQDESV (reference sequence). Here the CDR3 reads CASRDRSTAKNIQYF. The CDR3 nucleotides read TGTGCCAGCAGGGACAGATCGACGGCCAAAAACATTCAGTACTTC.

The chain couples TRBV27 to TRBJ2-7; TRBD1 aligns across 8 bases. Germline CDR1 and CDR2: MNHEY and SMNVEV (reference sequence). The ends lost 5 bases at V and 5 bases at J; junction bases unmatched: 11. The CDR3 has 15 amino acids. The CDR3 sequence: CASSPIDRGKDEQYF. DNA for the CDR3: TGTGCCAGCAGTCCCATCGACAGGGGAAAGGACGAGCAGTACTTC.

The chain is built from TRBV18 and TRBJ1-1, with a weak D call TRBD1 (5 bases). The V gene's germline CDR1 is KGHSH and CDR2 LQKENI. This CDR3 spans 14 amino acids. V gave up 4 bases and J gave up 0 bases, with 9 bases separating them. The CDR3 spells CASSRDSLNTEAFF. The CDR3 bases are TGTGCCAGCTCACGCGACAGTCTGAACACTGAAGCTTTCTTT. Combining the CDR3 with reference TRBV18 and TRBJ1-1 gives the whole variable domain NAGVMQNPRHLVRRRGQEARLRCSPMKGHSHVYWYRQLPEEGLKFMVYLQKENIIDESGMPKERFSAEFPKEGPSILRIQQVVRGDSAAYFCASSRDSLNTEAFFGQGTRLTVV.